This is a list of T cell receptor beta chains from one sample in a study of shared clonotypes between healthy human individuals. The table came from immunoSEQ multiplex PCR; TCRdb's copy has only in-frame clones and leaves some out. The sample records over 400,000 clones, around 95% being singletons. Sequencing was done on a sample of naive CD4+ T cells sorted from blood. The source is a woman aged 25 to 39 in good health. Both conserved end residues are part of each CDR3. Each record gives: V gene, D gene, clone size, J gene, CDR3 DNA, CDR3 protein. D genes are given only for firm matches. Some rows mark clone size as missing; the rest say once, few, many or name a class of expanded clone.

TRBV14	NA	NA	TRBJ2-7	TGTGCCAGCAGCCAAGGTCGGGGCTCCCCGGCGGAGCAGTACTTC	CASSQGRGSPAEQYF
TRBV27	TRBD2	NA	TRBJ2-1	TGTGCCTGCTCCCGGCTAGCGGGAGGGCGCAGCTCCTACAATGAGCAGTTCTTC	CACSRLAGGRSSYNEQFF
TRBV2	TRBD1	NA	TRBJ2-7	TGTGCCAGCAGCTACCACTCCCGGGACAGCGGAGGGCAGTACTTC	CASSYHSRDSGGQYF
TRBV5-6	NA	NA	TRBJ2-3	TGTGCCAGCAGCTTGGTCAGCAGGGTAGGGACAGATACGCAGTATTTT	CASSLVSRVGTDTQYF
TRBV19	NA	NA	TRBJ1-1	TGTGCCAGCCATCCCGTCGGGCCTAACACTGAAGCTTTCTTT	CASHPVGPNTEAFF
TRBV9	TRBD1	NA	TRBJ1-2	TGTGCCAGCAGCGTAGCTTTATCGAGACAGGGGCACTATGGCTACACCTTC	CASSVALSRQGHYGYTF
TRBV10-2	NA	NA	TRBJ2-7	TGCGCCAGCAGTGCAGTTGAGGGGACCCGTGGCTACGAGCAGTACTTC	CASSAVEGTRGYEQYF
TRBV6-6	NA	NA	TRBJ2-1	TGTGCCAGCAGCCCTGACATGGCCCATGAGCAGTTCTTC	CASSPDMAHEQFF
TRBV9	TRBD1	NA	TRBJ2-1	TGTGCCAGCAGCGTCTTTACAGGGGGTAACTACAATGAGCAGTTCTTC	CASSVFTGGNYNEQFF
TRBV29-1	NA	NA	TRBJ2-1	TGCAGCCTTAGCAGTAGCTCCTACAATGAGCAGTTCTTC	CSLSSSSYNEQFF
TRBV30	NA	NA	TRBJ1-5	TGTGCCTGGAGTTTAGTTAGCAATCAGCCCCAGCATTTT	CAWSLVSNQPQHF
TRBV4-2	NA	NA	TRBJ2-7	TGTGCCAGCAGCCAGTCCAATTCCTACGAGCAGTACTTC	CASSQSNSYEQYF
TRBV4-1	NA	NA	TRBJ2-3	TGCGCCAGCAGCCAAGCCCGGGAGTGGGGTACGCAGTATTTT	CASSQAREWGTQYF
TRBV5-1	TRBD2	NA	TRBJ2-5	TGCGCCAGCAGCTTGAGACTAGCGGGACCGCGGACCCAGTACTTC	CASSLRLAGPRTQYF
TRBV7-9	NA	NA	TRBJ2-7	TGTGCCAGCAGCTTAGCTGGGCCACTGACCTACGAGCAGTACTTC	CASSLAGPLTYEQYF
TRBV7-3	NA	NA	TRBJ2-3	TGTGCCAGCAGCCCGGGGACTCCAAATACGCAGTATTTT	CASSPGTPNTQYF
TRBV10-3	TRBD2	NA	TRBJ2-7	TGTGCCATCAGTGTGGGCGGGAGGGTTTCTGAGCAGTACTTC	CAISVGGRVSEQYF
TRBV18	TRBD1	NA	TRBJ2-7	TGTGCCAGCTCACCGACCGGGACAGGGGGCGCTTACGAGCAGTACTTC	CASSPTGTGGAYEQYF
TRBV30	NA	NA	TRBJ1-5	TGTGCCTGGAGTTGGGCAGGGGATCAGCCCCAGCATTTT	CAWSWAGDQPQHF
TRBV28	NA	NA	TRBJ2-7	TGTGCCAGCAGTGGAAGGGACCGCTCAGGAGGCTACGAGCAGTACTTC	CASSGRDRSGGYEQYF
TRBV11-2	NA	NA	TRBJ2-7	TGTGCCAGCAGGCTTACAGCGCCCTACGAGCAGTACTTC	CASRLTAPYEQYF
TRBV5-1	TRBD2	NA	TRBJ2-1	TGCGCCAGCAGCCTAGCGGGGCTGAGCTCCTACAATGAGCAGTTCTTC	CASSLAGLSSYNEQFF
TRBV28	TRBD1	NA	TRBJ2-3	TGTGCCAGCAGCGAAGACAGGGGCCGCACAGATACGCAGTATTTT	CASSEDRGRTDTQYF
TRBV28	TRBD1	once	TRBJ1-4	TGTGCCAGCAGTAACAGACAGGGGAATGAAAAACTGTTTTTT	CASSNRQGNEKLFF
TRBV19	NA	once	TRBJ2-4	TGTGCCAGTAGGGGACATAAAAACATTCAGTACTTC	CASRGHKNIQYF
TRBV5-1	NA	NA	TRBJ1-2	TGCGCCAGCAGCTCCGCCTTAGGTTCGGATGGCTACACCTTC	CASSSALGSDGYTF
TRBV7-3	NA	NA	TRBJ1-1	TGTGCCAGCAGCTTAGGGAACCACAACCGGGCTGAAGCTTTCTTT	CASSLGNHNRAEAFF
TRBV7-9	TRBD2	NA	TRBJ2-1	TGTGCCAGCAGCACACCACGGGAGGGCTCCTACAATGAGCAGTTCTTC	CASSTPREGSYNEQFF
TRBV5-1	TRBD1	once	TRBJ2-7	TGCGCCAGCAGCCTAAGGACAGGGGGCGGCGAGCAGTACTTC	CASSLRTGGGEQYF
TRBV10-1	NA	NA	TRBJ2-7	TGCGCCAGCAGCTCAGGAATGAGCTCCTACGAGCAGTACTTC	CASSSGMSSYEQYF
TRBV27	NA	NA	TRBJ2-7	TGTGCCAGCAGTTTATATCCGGGAGCCTCCTACGAGCAGTACTTC	CASSLYPGASYEQYF
TRBV7-2	NA	NA	TRBJ1-5	TGTGCCAGCAGCTATACAGGTTATAGCAATCAGCCCCAGCATTTT	CASSYTGYSNQPQHF
TRBV6-5	NA	NA	TRBJ2-1	TGTGCCAGCACCTCTAGCTTGGGTGTCTACAATGAGCAGTTCTTC	CASTSSLGVYNEQFF
TRBV28	NA	NA	TRBJ2-1	TGTGCCAGCAGTTTATATACCCTAGGAGATAGCTCCTACAATGAGCAGTTCTTC	CASSLYTLGDSSYNEQFF
TRBV6-1	NA	NA	TRBJ1-2	TGTGCCAGCAATTCGGTTGCGGCCACCTACTATGGCTACACCTTC	CASNSVAATYYGYTF
TRBV5-1	TRBD1	NA	TRBJ2-7	TGCGCCAGCAGCCCAGGGGGTTCCTACGAGCAGTACTTC	CASSPGGSYEQYF
TRBV30	NA	NA	TRBJ2-3	TGTGCCTGGAGTGTAGAGGGGCGCCGAACGAGGGCTACGCAGTATTTT	CAWSVEGRRTRATQYF
TRBV15	NA	NA	TRBJ2-7	TGTGCCACCAGCAGAGCGGGGAACTACGAGCAGTACTTC	CATSRAGNYEQYF
TRBV5-1	TRBD2	NA	TRBJ2-3	TGCGCCAGCCGACCTAGACTAGCTGACACAGATACGCAGTATTTT	CASRPRLADTDTQYF
TRBV5-5	NA	NA	TRBJ2-3	TGTGCCAGCAAAGCACAGGGATTTACAGATACGCAGTATTTT	CASKAQGFTDTQYF
TRBV30	NA	NA	TRBJ2-2	TGTGCCTGGAGTGTAGGGGGAGCTAGCACCGGGGAGCTGTTTTTT	CAWSVGGASTGELFF
TRBV9	NA	once	TRBJ1-1	TGTGCCAGCAGCGCGGGAGTAGATTGGATGAACACTGAAGCTTTCTTT	CASSAGVDWMNTEAFF
TRBV11-3	NA	NA	TRBJ2-5	TGTGCCAGCAGCTTAGGGCCGGCAGGCGGGGAGACCCAGTACTTC	CASSLGPAGGETQYF
TRBV28	TRBD1	NA	TRBJ1-5	TGTGCCAGCAGTTTATGGGGGACAGCAGTAAATCAGCCCCAGCATTTT	CASSLWGTAVNQPQHF
TRBV14	TRBD2	NA	TRBJ2-3	TGTGCCAGCAGCCGGGGACTAGCGGGCCTAGATACGCAGTATTTT	CASSRGLAGLDTQYF
TRBV12-5	NA	NA	TRBJ2-2	TGTGCTAGTGGTGATAGACTGGAGAACACCGGGGAGCTGTTTTTT	CASGDRLENTGELFF
TRBV11-2	NA	NA	TRBJ1-1	TGTGCCAGCAGTCCCACACGGCTGAACACTGAAGCTTTCTTT	CASSPTRLNTEAFF
TRBV2	TRBD1	NA	TRBJ2-7	TGTGCCAGCGCCAGACAGGGGGCTTCCTACGAGCAGTACTTC	CASARQGASYEQYF
TRBV6-1	TRBD1	once	TRBJ2-7	TGTGCCAGCTTCCGGACAGGGGCCCACGAGCAGTACTTC	CASFRTGAHEQYF
TRBV28	NA	NA	TRBJ1-3	TGTGCCAGCAAGGACCTCTCTGGAAACACCATATATTTT	CASKDLSGNTIYF
TRBV28	TRBD1	NA	TRBJ1-5	TGTGCCAGCAGTTTGACAGGGCTGCATCAGCCCCAGCATTTT	CASSLTGLHQPQHF
TRBV7-8	NA	NA	TRBJ2-1	TGTGCCCCGAGCAGGCTAACCTCCTACAATGAGCAGTTCTTC	CAPSRLTSYNEQFF
TRBV7-8	NA	NA	TRBJ2-2	TGTGCCAGCAGCTTAACTGGGATTACCGGGGAGCTGTTTTTT	CASSLTGITGELFF
TRBV21-1	NA	once	TRBJ2-2	TGTGCCAGCAGCAAAGCGCTTTTATCTCGGACTTTTAACACCGGGGAGCTGTTTTTT	CASSKALLSRTFNTGELFF
TRBV6-5	TRBD1	NA	TRBJ2-1	TGTGCCAGCAGGGACAGGGGGCTCTACAATGAGCAGTTCTTC	CASRDRGLYNEQFF